These 6 T cell receptor beta chains share one sample of origin, sequenced in a study of control samples from healthy donors and cancer patients. Assay: immunoSEQ multiplex PCR; the TCRdb copy retains only in-frame clones and omits some. The sample consists of around 120,000 clones, roughly 88% of them appearing once. What was sequenced was blood. These receptors all come from a man between 40 and 49 years old in good health.

The chain has TRBV7-9 and TRBJ1-3; unclear D gene. The germline V gene encodes CDR1 SEHNR and CDR2 FQNEAQ (reference sequence). The V end was cut by 5 bases, the J end by 0 bases, with 11 bases between. This CDR3 region has 15 residues. CDR3 amino acids: CASSLGDLSGNTIYF. The CDR3 nucleotides are TGTGCCAGCAGCCTCGGCGACCTCTCTGGAAACACCATATATTTT.

V gene TRBV5-1 combines with J gene TRBJ1-5; D is possibly TRBD1 (5 bases). There are 16 residues in the CDR3. Trimming shortened V by 4 bases and J by 1 base, and 15 bases separated the two germline ends. Germline CDR1 and CDR2: SGHRS and YFSETQ. Here the CDR3 reads CASSLGGTASNQPQHF. Written as DNA, the CDR3 is TGCGCCAGCAGCCTCGGCGGGACGGCCAGCAATCAGCCCCAGCATTTT.

This chain connects TRBV7-9 to TRBJ1-6, with D unclear. The V gene's germline CDR1 is SEHNR and CDR2 FQNEAQ (reference sequence). This CDR3 is built from 16 residues. Trimming removed 5 bases at V and 0 bases at J, with 11 bases between. CDR3 sequence reads: CASSPGVGSYNSPLHF. The CDR3 DNA follows: TGTGCCAGCAGCCCCGGGGTCGGCTCCTATAATTCACCCCTCCACTTT.

Notes on this clone: At one end, the junction sequence differs from germline, possibly due to a read error. In DNA, the CDR3 is TGTGCCAGTAGTTCGGAACTAGCGGGGGGCACAAATACGCAGTATTTT. It is translated as CASSSELAGGTNTQYF. The chain couples TRBV19 to TRBJ2-3, with TRBD2 identical over 12 bases. CDR3 length: 16 residues. Germline V lookup: CDR1 LNHDA, CDR2 SQIVND (reference sequence). Full variable domain (rest looked up from reference TRBV19 and TRBJ2-3): DGGITQSPKYLFRKEGQNVTLSCEQNLNHDAMYWYRQDPGQGLRLIYYSQIVNDFQKGDIAEGYSVSREKKESFPLTVTSAQKNPTAFYLCASSSELAGGTNTQYFGPGTRLTVL.

The V call is TRBV4-1, the J call TRBJ1-6; unclear D gene. CDR1 and CDR2 (germline): MGHRA, YSYEKL. Trimming left V 2 bases short and J 7 bases short, with 3 bases between. This CDR3 contains 12 residues. In DNA form, the CDR3 reads TGCGCCAGCAGCCAAAGAAATTCACCCCTCCACTTT. Its translation is CASSQRNSPLHF.

The CDR3 bases are TGTGCCAGCAGTTACGACTCCGGTGAAAAACTGTTTTTT. Its protein is CASSYDSGEKLFF. V usage is TRBV6-5 and J usage is TRBJ1-4, with D hard to call. The CDR3 consists of 13 residues. The V and J ends lost 2 bases and 7 bases respectively, with 8 bases between them. Germline V gives CDR1 MNHEY, CDR2 SVGAGI.